This T cell receptor (beta chain) was identified during a study of vaccination and CD4 T cells after COVID-19. Whole-study context: Participants were given two doses of BNT162b2 or mRNA-1273 vaccine. Investigators drew the post-COVID samples a median around 96 days after diagnosis, with a range of 35 to 161.

The sample holds a few counts of this clonotype. TCRdb analysed the PCR reads with MiXCR anew, one entry per CDR3 protein. Of 26,000 or so distinct CDR3 sequences listed, 50% to 65% are singletons. V was trimmed by 5 bases and J by 9 bases, leaving 20 bases between them. CDR1 SGHVS and CDR2 FQNEAQ come from the germline V gene. CDR3 length: 15 amino acids. Time point reported: late sampling 161 to 241 days after vaccination in a few convalescent patients. Positive SARS-CoV-2 PCR tests in convalescent patients dated from March to December 2020, pre-Alpha, Beta and Delta. The genes are TRBV7-8 and TRBJ1-5; possibly TRBD1 for D (5 bases). Specimen: CD4+ T cells from blood, collected about 7 months after SARS-CoV-2 vaccination. This TCR came from a human donor who had recovered from COVID-19. CDR3 coding DNA: TGTGCCAGCAGCGTCGGGCGGACGGGGGTTATGCCCCAGCATTTT. This translates into CASSVGRTGVMPQHF.